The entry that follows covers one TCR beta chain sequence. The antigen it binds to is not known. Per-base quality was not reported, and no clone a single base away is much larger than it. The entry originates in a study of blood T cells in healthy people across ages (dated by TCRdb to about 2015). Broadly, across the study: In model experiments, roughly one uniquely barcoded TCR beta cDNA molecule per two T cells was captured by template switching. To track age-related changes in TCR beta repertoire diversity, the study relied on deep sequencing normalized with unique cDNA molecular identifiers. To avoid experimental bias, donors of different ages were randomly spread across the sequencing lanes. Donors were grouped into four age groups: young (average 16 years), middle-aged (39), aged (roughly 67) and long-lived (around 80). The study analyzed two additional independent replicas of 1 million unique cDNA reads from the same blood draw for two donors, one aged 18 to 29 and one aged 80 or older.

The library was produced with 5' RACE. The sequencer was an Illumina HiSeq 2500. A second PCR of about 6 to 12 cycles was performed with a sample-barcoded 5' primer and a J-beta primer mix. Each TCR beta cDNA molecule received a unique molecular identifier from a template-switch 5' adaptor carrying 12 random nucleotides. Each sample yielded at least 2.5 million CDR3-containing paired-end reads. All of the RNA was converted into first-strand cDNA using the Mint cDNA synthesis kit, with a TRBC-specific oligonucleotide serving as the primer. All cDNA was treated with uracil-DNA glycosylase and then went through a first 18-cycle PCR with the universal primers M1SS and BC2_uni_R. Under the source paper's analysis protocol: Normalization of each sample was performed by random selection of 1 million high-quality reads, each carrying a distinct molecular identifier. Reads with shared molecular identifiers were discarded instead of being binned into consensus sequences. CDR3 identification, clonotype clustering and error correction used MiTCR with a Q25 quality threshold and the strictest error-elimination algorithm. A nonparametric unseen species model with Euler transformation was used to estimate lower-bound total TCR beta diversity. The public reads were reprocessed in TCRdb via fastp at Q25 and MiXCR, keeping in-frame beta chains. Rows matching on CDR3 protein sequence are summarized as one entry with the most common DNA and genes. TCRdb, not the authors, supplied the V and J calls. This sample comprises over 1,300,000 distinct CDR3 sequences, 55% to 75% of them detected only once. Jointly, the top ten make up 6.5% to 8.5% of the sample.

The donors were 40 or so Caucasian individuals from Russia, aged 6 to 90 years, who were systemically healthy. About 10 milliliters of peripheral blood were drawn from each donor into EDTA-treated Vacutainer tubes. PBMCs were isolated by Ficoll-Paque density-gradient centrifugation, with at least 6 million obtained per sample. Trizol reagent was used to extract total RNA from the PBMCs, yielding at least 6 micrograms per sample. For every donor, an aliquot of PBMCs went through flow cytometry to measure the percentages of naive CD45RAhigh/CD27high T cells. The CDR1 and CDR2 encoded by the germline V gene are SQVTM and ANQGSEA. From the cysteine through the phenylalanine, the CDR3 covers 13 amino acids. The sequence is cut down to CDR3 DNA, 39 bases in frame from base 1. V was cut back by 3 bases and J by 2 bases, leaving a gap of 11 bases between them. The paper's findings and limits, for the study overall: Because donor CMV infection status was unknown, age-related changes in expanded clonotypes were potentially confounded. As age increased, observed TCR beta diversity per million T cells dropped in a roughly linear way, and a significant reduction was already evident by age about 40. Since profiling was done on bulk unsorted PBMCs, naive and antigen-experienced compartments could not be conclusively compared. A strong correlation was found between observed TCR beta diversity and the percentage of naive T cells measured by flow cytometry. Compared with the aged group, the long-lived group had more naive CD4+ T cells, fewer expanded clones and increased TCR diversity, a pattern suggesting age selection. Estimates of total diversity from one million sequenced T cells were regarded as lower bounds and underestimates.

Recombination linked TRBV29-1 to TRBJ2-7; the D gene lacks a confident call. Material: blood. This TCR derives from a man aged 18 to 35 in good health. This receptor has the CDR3 CSVESPATYEQYF. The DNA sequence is TGCAGCGTTGAGAGCCCAGCCACCTACGAGCAGTACTTC.